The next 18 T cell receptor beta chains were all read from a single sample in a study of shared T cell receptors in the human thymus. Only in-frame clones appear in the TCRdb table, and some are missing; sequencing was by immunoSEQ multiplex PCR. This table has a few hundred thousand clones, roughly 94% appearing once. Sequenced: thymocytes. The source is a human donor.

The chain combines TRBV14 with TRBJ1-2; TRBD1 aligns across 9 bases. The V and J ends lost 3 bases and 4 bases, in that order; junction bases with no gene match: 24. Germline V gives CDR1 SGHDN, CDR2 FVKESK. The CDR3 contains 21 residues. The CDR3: CASSQGRKGQGEGSEAYGYTF. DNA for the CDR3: TGTGCCAGCAGCCAGGGCCGTAAGGGACAGGGTGAGGGCTCTGAGGCCTATGGCTACACCTTC.

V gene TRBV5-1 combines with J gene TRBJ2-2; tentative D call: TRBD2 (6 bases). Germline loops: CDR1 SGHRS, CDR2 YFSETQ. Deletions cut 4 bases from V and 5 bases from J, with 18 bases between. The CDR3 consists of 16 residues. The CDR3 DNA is TGCGCCAGCAGCGGGGCGCGGGAAGTAGGGACCGGGGAGCTGTTTTTT. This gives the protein CASSGAREVGTGELFF.

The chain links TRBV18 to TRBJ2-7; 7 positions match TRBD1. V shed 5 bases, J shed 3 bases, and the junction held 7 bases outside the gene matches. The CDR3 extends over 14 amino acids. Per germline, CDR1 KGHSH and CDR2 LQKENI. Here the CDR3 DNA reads TGTGCCAGCTCATCGCTCGACAGGGTCTACGAGCAGTACTTC. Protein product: CASSSLDRVYEQYF. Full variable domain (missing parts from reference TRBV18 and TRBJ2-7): NAGVMQNPRHLVRRRGQEARLRCSPMKGHSHVYWYRQLPEEGLKFMVYLQKENIIDESGMPKERFSAEFPKEGPSILRIQQVVRGDSAAYFCASSSLDRVYEQYFGPGTRLTVT.

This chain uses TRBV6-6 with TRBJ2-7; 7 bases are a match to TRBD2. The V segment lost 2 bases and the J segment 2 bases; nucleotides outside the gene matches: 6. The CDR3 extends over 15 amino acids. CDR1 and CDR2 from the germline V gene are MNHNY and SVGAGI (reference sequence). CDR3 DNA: TGTGCCAGCAGTTACAGCCAGCGGGAAACCTACGAGCAGTACTTC. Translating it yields CASSYSQRETYEQYF.

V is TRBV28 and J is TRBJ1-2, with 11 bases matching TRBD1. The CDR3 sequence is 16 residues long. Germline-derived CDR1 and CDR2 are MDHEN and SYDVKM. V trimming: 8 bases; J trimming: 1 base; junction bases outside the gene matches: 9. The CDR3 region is CASVWTGGDFNYGYTF. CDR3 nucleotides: TGTGCCAGCGTGTGGACAGGGGGCGACTTTAACTATGGCTACACCTTC.

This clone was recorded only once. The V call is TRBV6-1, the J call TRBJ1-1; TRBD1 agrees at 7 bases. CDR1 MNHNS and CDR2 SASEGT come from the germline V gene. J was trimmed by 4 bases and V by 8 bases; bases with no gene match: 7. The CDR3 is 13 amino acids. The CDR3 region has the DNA TGTGCCAGCGGGGAGGGGGCGGGCACTGAAGCTTTCTTT. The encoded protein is CASGEGAGTEAFF.

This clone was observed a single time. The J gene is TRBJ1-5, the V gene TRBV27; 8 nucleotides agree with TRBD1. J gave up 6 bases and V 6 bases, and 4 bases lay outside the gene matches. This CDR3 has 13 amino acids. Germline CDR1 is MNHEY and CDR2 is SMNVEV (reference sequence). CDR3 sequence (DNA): TGTGCCAGCAGGCAGGGGGCGGCTCAGCCCCAGCATTTT. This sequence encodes CASRQGAAQPQHF.

The chain's CDR3 is CASRTQGYSTDTQYF. In nucleotides, the CDR3 is TGTGCCAGTAGGACACAGGGGTATAGCACAGATACGCAGTATTTT. This chain connects TRBV19 to TRBJ2-3; 7 nucleotides align to TRBD1. V was pared by 6 bases and J by 0 bases, with 6 bases of the junction left unmatched. This CDR3 is built from 15 residues. The germline V gene has CDR1 LNHDA and CDR2 SQIVND (reference sequence).

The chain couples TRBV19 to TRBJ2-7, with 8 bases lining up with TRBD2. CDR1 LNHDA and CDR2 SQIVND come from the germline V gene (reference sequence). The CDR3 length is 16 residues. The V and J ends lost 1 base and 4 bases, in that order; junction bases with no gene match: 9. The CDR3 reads CASSIGASGPLYEQYF. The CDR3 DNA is TGTGCCAGTAGTATAGGTGCTAGCGGGCCATTGTACGAGCAGTACTTC.

The CDR3 sequence: CARSTLRGVNTEAFF. CDR3 nucleotides: TGTGCCAGAAGCACGCTTCGGGGGGTGAACACTGAAGCTTTCTTT. V usage is TRBV5-3 and J usage is TRBJ1-1; a possible D gene is TRBD1 (5 bases). TRBV5-3 is an open reading frame, and its role is uncertain. The CDR3 totals 15 residues. V dropped 4 bases and J dropped 0 bases, with 13 bases sitting between them.

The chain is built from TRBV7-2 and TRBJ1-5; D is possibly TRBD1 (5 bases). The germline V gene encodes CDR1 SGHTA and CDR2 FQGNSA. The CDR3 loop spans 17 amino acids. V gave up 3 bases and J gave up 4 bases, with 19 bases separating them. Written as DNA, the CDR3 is TGTGCCAGCAGCTTCATCGACAGCCCATACCTAAATCAGCCCCAGCATTTT. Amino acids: CASSFIDSPYLNQPQHF.

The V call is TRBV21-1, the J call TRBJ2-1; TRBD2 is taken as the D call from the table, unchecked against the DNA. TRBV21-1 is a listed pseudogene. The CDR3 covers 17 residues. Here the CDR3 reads CASSKYMGLANYNEQFF. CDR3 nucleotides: TGTGCCAGCAGCAAATATATGGGACTAGCGAACTACAATGAGCAGTTCTTC.

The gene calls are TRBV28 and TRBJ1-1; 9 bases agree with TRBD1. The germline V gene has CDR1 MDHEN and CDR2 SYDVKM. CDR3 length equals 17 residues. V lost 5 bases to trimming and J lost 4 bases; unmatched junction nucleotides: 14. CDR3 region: CASSLTGGADTVTEAFF. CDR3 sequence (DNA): TGTGCCAGCAGTCTCACAGGGGGCGCAGATACGGTCACTGAAGCTTTCTTT. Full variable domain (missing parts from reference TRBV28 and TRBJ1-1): DVKVTQSSRYLVKRTGEKVFLECVQDMDHENMFWYRQDPGLGLRLIYFSYDVKMKEKGDIPEGYSVSREKKERFSLILESASTNQTSMYLCASSLTGGADTVTEAFFGQGTRLTVV.

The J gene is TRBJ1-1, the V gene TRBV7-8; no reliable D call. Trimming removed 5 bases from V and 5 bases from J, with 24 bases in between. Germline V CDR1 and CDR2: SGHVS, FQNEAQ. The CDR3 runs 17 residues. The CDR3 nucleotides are TGTGCCAGCAGCCGACGAATATACCCAGGTGAGGCTACTGAAGCTTTCTTT. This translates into CASSRRIYPGEATEAFF.

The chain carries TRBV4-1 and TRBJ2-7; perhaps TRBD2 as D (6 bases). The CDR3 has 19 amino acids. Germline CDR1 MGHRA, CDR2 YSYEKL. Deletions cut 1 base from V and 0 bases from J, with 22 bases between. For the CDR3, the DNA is TGCGCCAGCAGCCAAGTCCGTTCGCGGGACTTCATCAGCTCCTACGAGCAGTACTTC. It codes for CASSQVRSRDFISSYEQYF.

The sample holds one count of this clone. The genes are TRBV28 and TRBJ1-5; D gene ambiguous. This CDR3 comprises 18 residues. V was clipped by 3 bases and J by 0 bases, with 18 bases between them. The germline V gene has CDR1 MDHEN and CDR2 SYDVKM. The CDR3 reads CASSLRQADSYSNQPQHF. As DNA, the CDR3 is TGTGCCAGCAGTTTGCGTCAGGCAGATTCATATAGCAATCAGCCCCAGCATTTT. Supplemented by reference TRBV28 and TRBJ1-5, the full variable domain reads DVKVTQSSRYLVKRTGEKVFLECVQDMDHENMFWYRQDPGLGLRLIYFSYDVKMKEKGDIPEGYSVSREKKERFSLILESASTNQTSMYLCASSLRQADSYSNQPQHFGDGTRLSIL.

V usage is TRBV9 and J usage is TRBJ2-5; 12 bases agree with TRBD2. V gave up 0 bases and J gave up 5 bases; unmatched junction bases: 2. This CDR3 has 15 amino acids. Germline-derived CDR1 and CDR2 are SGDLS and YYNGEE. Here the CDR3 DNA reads TGTGCCAGCAGCGTAGGACTAGCGGGAGAGGAGACCCAGTACTTC. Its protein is CASSVGLAGEETQYF.

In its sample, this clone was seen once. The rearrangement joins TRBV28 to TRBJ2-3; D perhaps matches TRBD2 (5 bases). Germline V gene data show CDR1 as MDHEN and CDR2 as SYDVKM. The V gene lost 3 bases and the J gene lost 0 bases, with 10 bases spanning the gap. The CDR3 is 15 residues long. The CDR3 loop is CASSLRVTSTDTQYF. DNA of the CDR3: TGTGCCAGCAGTTTGCGGGTCACTAGCACAGATACGCAGTATTTT.